These 31 T cell receptor beta chains originate from one sample sequenced in a study of T cell repertoires in cytomegalovirus infection (dated by TCRdb to about 2019). Sequencing was carried out with an Illumina HiSeq 1500. The raw public data were reprocessed by TCRdb itself: fastp quality trimming at Q25, MiXCR clonotype calling, in-frame beta chains only. Rows are combined by CDR3 protein, so each entry shows the most common genes and DNA. The sample table lists fewer than 550,000 distinct CDR3 sequences, approximately 16% of them with a count of one. The ten largest clones capture approximately 24% of the sample. The sample taken for sequencing was CD8+ T cells from PBMCs. These receptors originate from a human donor in good health (CMV status not recorded). Some clones in this sample may be carry-over from other donors' samples.

The chain has TRBV3-1 and TRBJ1-2, with TRBD1 as a possible D gene (5 bases). Trimming left V 4 bases short and J 5 bases short, with 14 bases between. This CDR3 comprises 14 residues. The germline gives CDR1 LGHDT, CDR2 YNNKEL (reference sequence). The chain's CDR3 is CASSRTDNRYGYTF. The CDR3 nucleotides read TGTGCCAGCAGCCGGACGGACAACCGGTATGGCTACACCTTC. Filled out from reference TRBV3-1 and TRBJ1-2, the complete variable domain reads DTAVSQTPKYLVTQMGNDKSIKCEQNLGHDTMYWYKQDSKKFLKIMFSYNNKELIINETVPNRFSPKSPDKAHLNLHINSLELGDSAVYFCASSRTDNRYGYTFGSGTRLTVV.

This clonotype was seen at least ten times. Here the CDR3 DNA reads TGTGCCAGCATTTGGACAGGGGGGTACGAGCAGTACTTC. It codes for CASIWTGGYEQYF. This sequence joins TRBV6-1 and TRBJ2-7, with 10 bases identical to TRBD1. Germline CDR1 and CDR2: MNHNS and SASEGT. The CDR3 loop spans 13 amino acids. Losses at the gene ends were 7 bases for V and 4 bases for J; bases not matched to a gene: 4.

The chain couples TRBV20-1 to TRBJ2-7; a weak D match, TRBD2 (5 bases). Trimming stripped 3 bases from V and 1 base from J, with 10 bases between. This CDR3 region has 13 residues. Germline values: CDR1 DFQATT, CDR2 SNEGSKA (reference sequence). As DNA, the CDR3 is TGCAGTGCTAGCGGGATTACTTCCTACGAGCAGTACTTC. Translating gives CSASGITSYEQYF.

This clonotype was seen many times. V and J are TRBV7-9 and TRBJ1-1, with D uncertain. The length of the CDR3 is 11 residues. The germline V gene has CDR1 SEHNR and CDR2 FQNEAQ (reference sequence). The V and J ends lost 5 bases and 3 bases respectively, with 4 bases between them. DNA for the CDR3: TGTGCCAGCAGCCCCGACACTGAAGCTTTCTTT. Its protein is CASSPDTEAFF.

The genes are TRBV28 and TRBJ2-7; D gene ambiguous. Germline lookup yields CDR1 MDHEN and CDR2 SYDVKM. The ends were cut back, 7 bases at V and 1 base at J, with 14 bases in the middle. The CDR3 totals 14 residues. Here the CDR3 reads CASTLRGRSYEQYF. The DNA of the CDR3 is TGTGCCAGCACTCTAAGAGGCAGGTCCTACGAGCAGTACTTC. The full variable domain, with the rest looked up from reference TRBV28 and TRBJ2-7, is DVKVTQSSRYLVKRTGEKVFLECVQDMDHENMFWYRQDPGLGLRLIYFSYDVKMKEKGDIPEGYSVSREKKERFSLILESASTNQTSMYLCASTLRGRSYEQYFGPGTRLTVT.

This clonotype was found many times. The chain combines TRBV11-3 with TRBJ1-1, with D perhaps matching TRBD1 (5 bases). V lost 0 bases and J lost 0, with 23 bases in between. Per germline, CDR1 SGHNT and CDR2 YENEEA. The CDR3 runs to 20 residues. This chain's CDR3 is CASSLDFPGRGRYLNTEAFF. The DNA for the CDR3 is TGTGCCAGCAGCTTAGATTTCCCCGGAAGGGGTCGGTATCTGAACACTGAAGCTTTCTTT.

This clonotype showed up many times. The chain combines TRBV28 with TRBJ2-1; D may be TRBD2 (5 bases). There are 12 residues in the CDR3. V lost 10 bases and J 4 bases, leaving 11 bases between the germline ends. Germline CDR1 is MDHEN and CDR2 is SYDVKM. CDR3 sequence (DNA): TGTGCCACCATCCGGGATTACAATGAGCAGTTCTTC. Translated, it gives CATIRDYNEQFF.

This clonotype has more than one count but fewer than ten. The chain joins TRBV28 to TRBJ2-1; D might be TRBD2 (5 bases). The CDR3 loop spans 13 amino acids. Germline V gene lookup returns CDR1 MDHEN and CDR2 SYDVKM. V shed 5 bases and J shed 4 bases, with 9 bases lying between them. The DNA for the CDR3 is TGTGCCAGCAGTCACCCGGGATACAATGAGCAGTTCTTC. It is translated as CASSHPGYNEQFF.

This clonotype has at least ten counts. The chain employs TRBV12-3 or TRBV12-4 and TRBJ1-5; weak D call: TRBD1 (5 bases). The length of the CDR3 is 15 residues. The V end lost 3 bases, the J end lost 4 bases, and 13 bases lay between the germline ends. CDR3 in amino acids: CASSFLAGWNQPQHF. The DNA of the CDR3 is TGTGCCAGCAGTTTTTTAGCAGGGTGGAATCAGCCCCAGCATTTT.

The rearrangement links TRBV6-1 to TRBJ2-1; no clear D. CDR1 is MNHNS, CDR2 SASEGT, per germline. The CDR3 length is 13 residues. V gave up 10 bases and J gave up 0 bases, with 10 bases separating them. CDR3 amino acids: CATQASSYNEQFF. The CDR3 DNA follows: TGTGCCACCCAGGCGTCCTCCTACAATGAGCAGTTCTTC.

This clonotype has ten or more counts. The chain carries TRBV7-9 and TRBJ2-7, with 9 bases matching TRBD1. V lost 1 base and J lost 5; bases outside the gene matches: 3. CDR3 length: 14 amino acids. Germline V gene lookup returns CDR1 SEHNR and CDR2 FQNEAQ (reference sequence). DNA of the CDR3: TGTGCCAGCAGCTTAGAGGGACAGGGCCACGAGCAGTACTTC. This sequence encodes CASSLEGQGHEQYF. The entire variable domain, with the rest obtained from reference TRBV7-9 and TRBJ2-7, is as follows: DTGVSQNPRHKITKRGQNVTFRCDPISEHNRLYWYRQTLGQGPEFLTYFQNEAQLEKSRLLSDRFSAERPKGSFSTLEIQRTEQGDSAMYLCASSLEGQGHEQYFGPGTRLTVT.

This clonotype has a count of ten or more. This sequence joins TRBV4-1 and TRBJ1-5; D is perhaps TRBD1 (6 bases). This CDR3 is built from 15 residues. Deletions cut 0 bases from V and 4 bases from J, with 10 bases between. Germline CDR1 is MGHRA and CDR2 is YSYEKL. CDR3 loop: CASSQDGTGNQPQHF. The CDR3 DNA reads as TGCGCCAGCAGCCAAGATGGAACAGGGAATCAGCCCCAGCATTTT.

The J gene is TRBJ1-1, the V gene TRBV11-1, with D uncertain. This CDR3 comprises 14 residues. The germline V gene has CDR1 SGHAT and CDR2 FQDESV (reference sequence). V lost 1 base and J lost 7, with 13 bases in between. The DNA for the CDR3 is TGTGCCAGCAGCTTAGGTAGACGGGGAATTGAAGCTTTCTTT. Its translation: CASSLGRRGIEAFF.

The rearrangement joins TRBV5-1 to TRBJ2-7; D may correspond to TRBD1 or TRBD2 (5 bases each). V lost 3 bases and J 5 bases, leaving 15 bases between the germline ends. The CDR3 totals 14 residues. Germline V lookup: CDR1 SGHRS, CDR2 YFSETQ. CDR3 sequence: CASSSGTTADEQYF. In DNA form, the CDR3 reads TGCGCCAGCAGCTCTGGGACGACGGCCGACGAGCAGTACTTC.

This clonotype showed up many times. The chain uses TRBV6-6 and TRBJ2-2; no clear D gene. V was clipped by 2 bases and J by 7 bases, with 5 bases between them. In germline, CDR1 is MNHNY, CDR2 SVGAGI (reference sequence). This CDR3 contains 12 residues. CDR3 loop: CASSYGVGELFF. The CDR3 DNA follows: TGTGCCAGCAGTTACGGAGTCGGGGAGCTGTTTTTT.

The chain uses TRBV27 and TRBJ2-2; 9 nucleotides agree with TRBD1. CDR3 length: 14 amino acids. Per the germline V gene, CDR1 is MNHEY and CDR2 is SMNVEV (reference sequence). The junction had 4 bases not matched to a gene; V was cut back by 7 bases and J by 4 bases. DNA of the CDR3: TGTGCCAGCAAGTCGGACAGGGGCACCGGGGAGCTGTTTTTT. It is translated as CASKSDRGTGELFF.

The chain joins TRBV19 to TRBJ2-6; D gene ambiguous. Trimming stripped 7 bases from V and 4 bases from J, with 8 bases between. The CDR3 runs 13 residues. Germline assignment: CDR1 LNHDA and CDR2 SQIVND (reference sequence). CDR3 protein: CASNMRGANVLTF. CDR3 in DNA: TGTGCCAGTAATATGAGAGGGGCCAACGTCCTGACTTTC.

There are a few counts of this clonotype. The chain is built from TRBV27 and TRBJ2-7, with D perhaps matching TRBD1 (6 bases). Germline lookup yields CDR1 MNHEY and CDR2 SMNVEV (reference sequence). There are 13 residues in the CDR3. V gave up 3 bases and J gave up 5 bases, with 11 bases separating them. This CDR3 is CASSFGTPNEQYF. The CDR3 coding sequence is TGTGCCAGCAGTTTCGGGACACCGAACGAGCAGTACTTC.

The chain uses TRBV9 and TRBJ1-2; 8 bases agree with TRBD1. Germline V gene lookup returns CDR1 SGDLS and CDR2 YYNGEE. Trimming removed 3 bases from V and 2 bases from J; junction bases left unmatched: 6. The CDR3 totals 15 residues. CDR3 DNA: TGTGCCAGCAGCGAACGACAGGGGAGAAACTATGGCTACACCTTC. This translates into CASSERQGRNYGYTF.

This clonotype was counted only a few times. Possible read error: a much larger clone is one base away. This likely comes from a read error, as the CDR3 has no conserved phenylalanine or tryptophan at its end. This chain connects TRBV29-1 to TRBJ2-7; tentatively, D is TRBD2 (6 bases). Germline values: CDR1 SQVTM, CDR2 ANQGSEA. Trimming removed 5 bases from V and 5 bases from J, with 22 bases in between. CDR3 length: 15 amino acids. The CDR3 sequence: CSVSPAGRRRDEQYL. The CDR3 bases are TGCAGCGTTTCTCCAGCAGGCAGAAGGAGGGACGAGCAGTACTTA.

There are a few counts of this clonotype. The chain links TRBV4-2 to TRBJ1-6; TRBD1 matches 10 bases. With 1 base clipped from V and 7 bases from J, the junction kept 4 bases outside the gene matches. CDR3 size: 16 residues. Germline CDR1 LGHNA, CDR2 YNFKEQ. The CDR3 protein is CASSQAGQGGNSPLHF. CDR3 DNA sequence: TGTGCCAGCAGCCAAGCAGGACAGGGGGGCAATTCACCCCTCCACTTT.

This clonotype was observed at least ten times. J is TRBJ2-1 and V is TRBV28, with 9 bases matching TRBD2. This CDR3 region has 14 residues. V trimming: 5 bases; J trimming: 8 bases; junction bases outside the gene matches: 7. Germline V gene sequence: CDR1 MDHEN, CDR2 SYDVKM. The CDR3 loop reads CASSQSGRTYEQFF. The CDR3 coding sequence is TGTGCCAGCAGTCAGAGCGGGAGGACCTATGAGCAGTTCTTC.

Notes on this clonotype: A much bigger clone sits one base away, suggesting this may be a read error. This chain connects TRBV12-3 or TRBV12-4 to TRBJ1-2; D gene uncertain. The CDR3 extends over 14 amino acids. The chain's CDR3 is CASSLGRINYVYTF. The DNA of the CDR3 is TGTGCCAGCAGTTTGGGCAGGATTAACTATGTCTACACCTTC.

The CDR3 DNA is TGTGCCAGCAGCTTTAATCAGGGGGGGAGCGGCTACACCTTC. It yields the protein CASSFNQGGSGYTF. The chain carries TRBV7-9 and TRBJ1-2, with TRBD1 identical over 7 bases. V lost 3 bases and J lost 8; bases outside the gene matches: 9. This CDR3 is built from 14 residues. The germline CDR1 and CDR2 sequences are SEHNR and FQNEAQ (reference sequence).

This clonotype was detected ten times or more. V gene TRBV27 combines with J gene TRBJ1-5; maybe TRBD1 (6 bases). The CDR3 has 14 amino acids. Trimming stripped 5 bases from V and 2 bases from J, with 10 bases between. Germline assignment: CDR1 MNHEY and CDR2 SMNVEV (reference sequence). The CDR3 protein is CASSLRQGNQPQHF. The DNA for the CDR3 is TGTGCCAGCAGTCTAAGACAGGGCAATCAGCCCCAGCATTTT.

This clonotype was observed at least ten times. The CDR3 DNA reads as TGTGCCAGCAGTACCCGGTTTCTAGCGGGTTACGGCTACAATGAGCAGTTCTTC. It translates to CASSTRFLAGYGYNEQFF. This chain joins TRBV6-5 and TRBJ2-1; 8 nucleotides agree with TRBD2. V trimming: 5 bases; J trimming: 3 bases; junction bases outside the gene matches: 15. The length of the CDR3 is 18 residues. Germline V gene sequence: CDR1 MNHEY, CDR2 SVGAGI.

J is TRBJ2-5 and V is TRBV4-1; D might be TRBD1 (6 bases). The CDR3 is made up of 16 amino acids. Trimming took 1 base from V and 6 from J, leaving 18 bases between them. CDR1 MGHRA and CDR2 YSYEKL come from the germline V gene. The CDR3 reads CASSQAVTRGWKTQYF. CDR3 nucleotides: TGCGCCAGCAGCCAAGCCGTAACTAGGGGGTGGAAGACCCAGTACTTC.

This clonotype was recorded many times. The chain carries TRBV12-5 and TRBJ2-3; TRBD1 agrees at 9 bases. After removal of 5 bases from V and 2 bases from J, the junction contained 5 bases not matched to a gene. This CDR3 is built from 15 residues. Germline V gene sequence: CDR1 LGHNT, CDR2 FRNRAP. The CDR3 DNA follows: TGTGCTAGTGGTCCAGGACAGGGGCTCACAGATACGCAGTATTTT. Encoded protein: CASGPGQGLTDTQYF.

The chain couples TRBV19 to TRBJ2-7; D is unclear. V was shortened by 5 bases and J by 4 bases, with 12 bases between the two germline ends. The V gene's germline CDR1 is LNHDA and CDR2 SQIVND (reference sequence). The CDR3 is 13 residues long. The CDR3, as DNA: TGTGCCAGTAGTCGGACGGCGAATTACGAGCAGTACTTC. Translating it yields CASSRTANYEQYF.

Concerning this clonotype: Mismatch with germline at one junction end may stem from a read error. The chain joins TRBV12-3 or TRBV12-4 to TRBJ2-5; 8 bases are a match to TRBD1. The CDR3 totals 13 residues. The CDR3, as DNA: TGTGCCAGCACCTCCCGGGGACAGGAGACCCCGTACTTC. Protein sequence: CASTSRGQETPYF.

This clonotype came up many times. This chain uses TRBV6-6 with TRBJ2-7; no definite D call. Germline V gives CDR1 MNHNY, CDR2 SVGAGI (reference sequence). V lost 6 bases and J 4 bases, leaving 7 bases between the germline ends. The CDR3 totals 11 residues. CDR3: CASSPHYEQYF. The DNA for the CDR3 is TGTGCCAGCAGCCCTCATTACGAGCAGTACTTC.